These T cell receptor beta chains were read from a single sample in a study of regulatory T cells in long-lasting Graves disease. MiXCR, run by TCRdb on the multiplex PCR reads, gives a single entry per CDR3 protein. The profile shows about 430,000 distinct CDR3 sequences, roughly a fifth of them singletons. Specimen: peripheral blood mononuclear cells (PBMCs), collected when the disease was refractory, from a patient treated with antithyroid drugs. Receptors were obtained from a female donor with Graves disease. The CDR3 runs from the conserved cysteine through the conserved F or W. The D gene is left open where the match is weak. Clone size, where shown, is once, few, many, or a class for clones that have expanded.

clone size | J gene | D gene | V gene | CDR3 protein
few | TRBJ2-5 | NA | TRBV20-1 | CSARVRGETQYF
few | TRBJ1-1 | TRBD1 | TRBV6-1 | CASSPGGKGTEAFF
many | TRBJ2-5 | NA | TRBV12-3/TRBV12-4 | CASSFGRGEETQYF
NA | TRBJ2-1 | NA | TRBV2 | CASSGQRDTEQFF
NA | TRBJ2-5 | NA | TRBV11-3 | CASSPTGLGTQYF
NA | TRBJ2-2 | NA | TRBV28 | CASQGASKNTGELFF
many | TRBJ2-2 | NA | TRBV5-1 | CASSPDLGRTGELFF
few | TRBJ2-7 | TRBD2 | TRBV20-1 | CSASGLAGDIYEQYF
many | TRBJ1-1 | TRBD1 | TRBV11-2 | CAGSTGMNTEAFF
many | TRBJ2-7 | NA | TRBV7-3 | CASSEGGAEQYF
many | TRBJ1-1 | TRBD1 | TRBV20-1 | CSAFLGQGVMNTEAFF
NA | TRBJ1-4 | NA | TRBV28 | CACSYGGRVEKLFF
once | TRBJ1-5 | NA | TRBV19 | CASSSGTSVLYSNQPQHF
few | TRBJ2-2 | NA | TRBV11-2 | CASSFLLTRELFF
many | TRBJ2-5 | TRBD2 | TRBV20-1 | CSASGGGAQYF
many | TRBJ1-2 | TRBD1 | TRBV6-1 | CASRSTGTDYGYTF
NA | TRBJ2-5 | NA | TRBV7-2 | CASSLAQAGEETQYF
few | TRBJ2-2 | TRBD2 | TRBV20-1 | CSATQRERGTGELFF
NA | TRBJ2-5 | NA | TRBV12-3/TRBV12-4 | CASSSSSSKETQYF
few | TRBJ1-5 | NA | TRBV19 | CASSNWGYSNQPQHF
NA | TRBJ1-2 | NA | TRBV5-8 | CASSLVPGLGSYGYTF
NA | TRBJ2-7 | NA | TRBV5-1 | CASSLAIGGSDEQYF
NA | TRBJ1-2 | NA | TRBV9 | CASSPPTLGSGYTF
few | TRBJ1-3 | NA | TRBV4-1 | CASSQDEGDSGNTIYF
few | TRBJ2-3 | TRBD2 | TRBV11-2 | CASSSGVTSGRDTQYF
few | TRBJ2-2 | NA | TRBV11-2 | CASSLKSGTTGELFF
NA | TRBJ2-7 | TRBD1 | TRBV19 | CASSISWTGAYEQYF
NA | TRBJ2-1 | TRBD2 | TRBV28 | CASSLMAGGVNEQFF
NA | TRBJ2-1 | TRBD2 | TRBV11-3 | CASSPRTSGSMSREQFF
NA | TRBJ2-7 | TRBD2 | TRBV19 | CASSKGTSGRVAYEQYF
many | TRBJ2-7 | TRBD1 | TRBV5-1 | CASTTGPSYEQYF
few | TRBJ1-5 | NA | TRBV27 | CASSSLGQSNQPQHF
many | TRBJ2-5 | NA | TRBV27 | CASSSPGSQETQYF
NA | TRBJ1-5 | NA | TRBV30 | CACPSAGDQPQHF
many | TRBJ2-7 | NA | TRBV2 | CASTNGEHYEQYF
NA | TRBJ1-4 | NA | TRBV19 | CASSGEDRTNEKLFF
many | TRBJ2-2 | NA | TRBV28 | CASSSLIGELFF
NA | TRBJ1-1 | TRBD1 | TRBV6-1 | CASRGDRVNAEAFF
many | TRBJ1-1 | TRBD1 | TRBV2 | CARSLAPMTGSAASGAFF
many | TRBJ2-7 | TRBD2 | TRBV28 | CASSPSLLAGGSYEQYF
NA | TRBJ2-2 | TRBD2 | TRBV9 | CASSVGLAGDSGELFF
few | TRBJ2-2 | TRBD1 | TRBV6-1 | CASIAGTANTGELFF
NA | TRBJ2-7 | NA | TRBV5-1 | CASSLDFRGGRNSYEQYF
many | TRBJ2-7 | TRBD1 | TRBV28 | CASSPGGRDRGPEQYF
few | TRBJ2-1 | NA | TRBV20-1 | CSAEDWGYNEQFF
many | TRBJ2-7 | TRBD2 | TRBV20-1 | CSANPWGSGEDYEQYF
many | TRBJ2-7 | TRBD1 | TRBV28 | CASSSLKSGTGIYEQYF
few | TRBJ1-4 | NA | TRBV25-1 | CASSVHDGRSEKLFF
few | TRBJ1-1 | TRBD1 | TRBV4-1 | CASSQLQGAGTEAFF
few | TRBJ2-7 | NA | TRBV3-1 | CASSQRPLGEQYF
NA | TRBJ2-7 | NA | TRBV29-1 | CSVTPGDSYEQYF
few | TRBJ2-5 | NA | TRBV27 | CASSLSRTGLTQYF
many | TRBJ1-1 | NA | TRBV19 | CASSRQRMNTEAFF
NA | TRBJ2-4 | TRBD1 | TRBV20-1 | CSGTSDRDGIQYF
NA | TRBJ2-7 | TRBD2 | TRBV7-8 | CASSLALTSGYEQYF
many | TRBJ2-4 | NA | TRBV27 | CASSLFSQGKNIQYF